This TCR beta chain was identified during a study of blood T cells in healthy people across ages. This clonotype was observed a handful of times. For the second PCR, which ran for about 7 to 11 cycles, a sample-barcoded 5' primer and a J-beta primer mix were used. From the 5' RACE reads, TCRdb called clonotypes with MiXCR, one entry per CDR3 protein. This table holds 800,000 to 950,000 distinct CDR3 sequences, 25% to 30% found once. Germline loops: CDR1 SQVTM, CDR2 ANQGSEA. Trimming took off 3 bases at V and 5 bases at J, with 14 bases between the two ends. The CDR3 sequence is 14 residues long. The sample also formed part of further work on T cells of mothers and their children. That work states: Samples were provided by three healthy Caucasian mothers and their six children. Thymic selection shapes TCR recombination output similarly in related and unrelated pairs.

This rearrangement joins TRBV29-1 to TRBJ2-1; D gene ambiguous. Input material: blood. The sequence was collected from a woman aged 40 to 50 in good health. CDR3 sequence: CSVELGTTDNEQFF. The CDR3 nucleotides are TGCAGCGTTGAGCTGGGAACCACTGACAATGAGCAGTTCTTC.